The 22 T cell receptor beta chains listed next were all sequenced from one sample in a study of cytomegalovirus exposure and HLA in healthy donors. A multiplex PCR was run with 60 Vbeta primers and 13 Jbeta primers. Repertoires were generated with immunoSEQ multiplex PCR, while TCRdb's copy carries only in-frame clones and drops some. The sample shows 110,000 to 150,000 clones, about three quarters of them seen only once. The sample was PBMCs. The receptors were sampled from a man aged 35 to 55 in good health and CMV-seropositive.

The V gene is TRBV4-1, the J gene TRBJ1-1; D possibly corresponds to TRBD1 (5 bases). In germline, CDR1 is MGHRA, CDR2 YSYEKL. This CDR3 is 18 amino acids long. V lost 0 bases and J 3 bases, leaving 20 bases between the germline ends. CDR3: CASSQDPSLVAGHTEAFF. The CDR3 DNA reads as TGCGCCAGCAGCCAAGATCCCTCGTTAGTGGCAGGGCACACTGAAGCTTTCTTT.

The V and J genes are TRBV11-2 and TRBJ1-3; weak D call: TRBD1 (5 bases). The CDR3 covers 15 residues. The V gene lost 1 base and the J gene lost 0 bases, with 7 bases spanning the gap. Germline V lookup: CDR1 SGHAT, CDR2 FQNNGV. This CDR3 reads CASSLVGVSGNTIYF. The CDR3 DNA follows: TGTGCCAGCAGCTTAGTAGGGGTCTCTGGAAACACCATATATTTT. The entire variable domain, with the rest obtained from reference TRBV11-2 and TRBJ1-3, is as follows: EAGVAQSPRYKIIEKRQSVAFWCNPISGHATLYWYQQILGQGPKLLIQFQNNGVVDDSQLPKDRFSAERLKGVDSTLKIQPAKLEDSAVYLCASSLVGVSGNTIYFGEGSWLTVV.

The chain joins TRBV14 to TRBJ1-3; weak D call: TRBD1 (6 bases). CDR3 length equals 14 residues. Germline CDR1 reads SGHDN; CDR2 reads FVKESK. V was pared by 5 bases and J by 0 bases, with 8 bases between. The CDR3 protein is CASSWTASGNTIYF. The DNA of the CDR3 is TGTGCCAGCAGCTGGACAGCCTCTGGAAACACCATATATTTT.

This chain connects TRBV4-1 to TRBJ1-2, with D unresolved. The CDR3 has 14 amino acids. V was cut by 1 base and J by 4 bases, with 10 bases left in between. Germline CDR1 MGHRA, CDR2 YSYEKL. The CDR3 loop reads CASSQGAPSYGYTF. Written as DNA, the CDR3 is TGCGCCAGCAGCCAAGGGGCCCCAAGCTATGGCTACACCTTC.

The chain recombines TRBV30 with TRBJ2-2; tentatively, D is TRBD2 (5 bases). With 4 bases removed from V and 4 bases from J, the gap between germline ends came to 10 bases. Germline CDR1 reads GTSNPN; CDR2 reads SVGIG (reference sequence). This CDR3 has 13 amino acids. The CDR3 sequence is CAWKEGITGELFF. The CDR3 nucleotides are TGTGCCTGGAAAGAGGGTATCACCGGGGAGCTGTTTTTT.

This chain uses TRBV7-8 with TRBJ2-7; D may be TRBD1 (6 bases). This CDR3 contains 13 residues. V lost 7 bases, J lost 3 bases, and 13 bases lay in between. Germline CDR1 reads SGHVS; CDR2 reads FQNEAQ. The DNA for the CDR3 is TGTGCCAGCAACCGGGACATCGACTACGAGCAGTACTTC. Translation: CASNRDIDYEQYF. Full variable domain (outside the CDR3, taken from reference TRBV7-8 and TRBJ2-7): GAGVSQSPRYKVAKRGQDVALRCDPISGHVSLFWYQQALGQGPEFLTYFQNEAQLDKSGLPSDRFFAERPEGSVSTLKIQRTQQEDSAVYLCASNRDIDYEQYFGPGTRLTVT.

The chain employs TRBV29-1 and TRBJ1-2, with a weak D call TRBD1 (5 bases). The CDR3 is 14 residues long. The germline V gene encodes CDR1 SQVTM and CDR2 ANQGSEA. V was trimmed by 7 bases and J by 1 base, leaving 16 bases between them. CDR3: CSATEGTHNYGYTF. The CDR3 coding sequence is TGCAGCGCGACAGAGGGGACTCATAACTATGGCTACACCTTC.

This sequence joins TRBV4-1 and TRBJ2-3; 8 bases fit TRBD1. J lost 6 bases, V lost 3 bases, and 2 bases had no gene match. This CDR3 is 13 amino acids long. CDR1 is MGHRA and CDR2 is YSYEKL in the germline V gene. CDR3 amino acids: CASSQTGEDTQYF. In DNA, the CDR3 is TGCGCCAGCAGCCAGACAGGGGAGGATACGCAGTATTTT.

The genes are TRBV29-1 and TRBJ1-1; D is perhaps TRBD1 (5 bases). Germline V lookup: CDR1 SQVTM, CDR2 ANQGSEA. The length of the CDR3 is 10 residues. The CDR3 sequence: CSPRRGEAFF. The CDR3 DNA follows: TGCAGTCCGAGGAGGGGAGAAGCTTTCTTT.

This clone occurred once. The chain recombines TRBV27 with TRBJ2-1; 8 bases are shared with TRBD1. V was clipped by 3 bases and J by 10 bases; unmatched bases: 8. Germline CDR1 is MNHEY and CDR2 is SMNVEV (reference sequence). CDR3 length: 14 residues. The CDR3 nucleotides are TGTGCCAGCAGTTTGGGGACAGGATTGGGGGAGCAGTTCTTC. Its translation: CASSLGTGLGEQFF.

This clone was seen a few times. This rearrangement joins TRBV6-1 to TRBJ1-5, with D hard to call. Looked up from germline, CDR1 is MNHNS and CDR2 is SASEGT. With 2 bases removed from V and 1 base from J, the gap between germline ends came to 6 bases. This CDR3 is built from 14 residues. The CDR3 is CASSEQFSNQPQHF. DNA for the CDR3: TGTGCCAGCAGTGAACAATTCAGCAATCAGCCCCAGCATTTT.

The rearrangement links TRBV29-1 to TRBJ2-5, with D unresolved. V was cut by 3 bases and J by 4 bases, with 12 bases left in between. The CDR3 runs to 13 residues. Per germline, CDR1 SQVTM and CDR2 ANQGSEA. The CDR3 DNA reads as TGCAGCGTTGACCAGGCAGTACCAGAGACCCAGTACTTC. Translated, it gives CSVDQAVPETQYF.

The CDR3 region has the DNA TGTGCCAGCTCGGCCAACACTGAAGCTTTCTTT. This encodes CASSANTEAFF. The genes are TRBV18 and TRBJ1-1; D is ambiguous. The CDR3 length is 11 residues. V lost 6 bases, J lost 2 bases, and 4 bases lay in between. Germline values: CDR1 KGHSH, CDR2 LQKENI.

In DNA form, the CDR3 reads TGTGCCAGCAGTTCCCCGGGGCGGGGGACCTACGAGCAGTACTTC. Protein: CASSSPGRGTYEQYF. The chain recombines TRBV6-5 with TRBJ2-7, with TRBD2 identical over 7 bases. Germline CDR1 reads MNHEY; CDR2 reads SVGAGI. This CDR3 has 15 amino acids. V was clipped by 4 bases and J by 2 bases; unmatched bases: 8.

The chain combines TRBV7-2 with TRBJ2-7, with D possibly matching TRBD2 (6 bases). This CDR3 has 16 amino acids. V shed 5 bases and J shed 0 bases, with 17 bases lying between them. Germline V lookup: CDR1 SGHTA, CDR2 FQGNSA. The CDR3 here is CASSRPGLRSSYEQYF. For the CDR3, the DNA is TGTGCCAGCAGCAGGCCGGGACTCAGGAGCTCCTACGAGCAGTACTTC.

V and J are TRBV4-2 and TRBJ2-7, with TRBD1 as a possible D gene (5 bases). The CDR3 runs 15 residues. The ends were cut back, 0 bases at V and 2 bases at J, with 11 bases in the middle. Germline assignment: CDR1 LGHNA and CDR2 YNFKEQ. DNA for the CDR3: TGTGCCAGCAGCCAAGAGCCGGACACCGCCTACGAGCAGTACTTC. As protein: CASSQEPDTAYEQYF.

The V call is TRBV19, the J call TRBJ2-7; D may be TRBD2 (5 bases). The CDR3 covers 15 residues. V lost 5 bases and J lost 3, with 17 bases in between. Germline CDR1 is LNHDA and CDR2 is SQIVND (reference sequence). Here the CDR3 reads CASSVPLGLGYEQYF. For the CDR3, the DNA is TGTGCCAGTAGTGTTCCGCTAGGACTGGGCTACGAGCAGTACTTC. The complete variable domain, with remaining parts taken from reference TRBV19 and TRBJ2-7, reads DGGITQSPKYLFRKEGQNVTLSCEQNLNHDAMYWYRQDPGQGLRLIYYSQIVNDFQKGDIAEGYSVSREKKESFPLTVTSAQKNPTAFYLCASSVPLGLGYEQYFGPGTRLTVT.

The chain joins TRBV19 to TRBJ2-5, with D possibly matching TRBD2 (6 bases). The CDR3 has 15 amino acids. V dropped 1 base and J dropped 3 bases, with 12 bases sitting between them. Germline values: CDR1 LNHDA, CDR2 SQIVND (reference sequence). As DNA, the CDR3 is TGTGCCAGTAGTATAGTCGGCGGGATGGAAGAGACCCAGTACTTC. It encodes CASSIVGGMEETQYF.

The V call is TRBV6-5, the J call TRBJ1-1; D is possibly TRBD1 (6 bases). The germline CDR1 and CDR2 sequences are MNHEY and SVGAGI. The CDR3 length is 15 residues. Trimming removed 3 bases at V and 1 base at J, with 12 bases between. The CDR3 sequence: CASSYSTTGNTEAFF. CDR3 nucleotide sequence: TGTGCCAGCAGTTATTCCACGACAGGGAACACTGAAGCTTTCTTT.

The V gene is TRBV7-9, the J gene TRBJ1-6; D gene unclear. Trimming took 4 bases from V and 7 from J, leaving 14 bases between them. The CDR3 runs to 15 residues. CDR1 and CDR2 from the germline V gene are SEHNR and FQNEAQ (reference sequence). In DNA, the CDR3 is TGTGCCAGCAGCTCAAGCGGACTGGTCAATTCACCCCTCCACTTT. Translation: CASSSSGLVNSPLHF.

The CDR3 coding sequence is TGTGCCAGCAGTTATTCTCACTCTCCCTCCTACGAGCAGTACTTC. Its translation is CASSYSHSPSYEQYF. The rearrangement joins TRBV6-5 to TRBJ2-7; D is unclear. V shed 3 bases and J shed 0 bases, with 12 bases lying between them. This CDR3 is 15 amino acids long. Germline V gene data show CDR1 as MNHEY and CDR2 as SVGAGI.

This CDR3 is CASSRRQGYEQYF. The DNA for the CDR3 is TGTGCCAGCAGCCGGAGACAGGGATACGAGCAGTACTTC. The chain carries TRBV5-6 and TRBJ2-7, with TRBD1 matching 7 bases. Trimming cost V 4 bases and J 4 bases; bases outside gene matches: 5. The CDR3 is made up of 13 amino acids. In germline, CDR1 is SGHDT, CDR2 YYEEEE. Variable domain in full (rest from reference TRBV5-6 and TRBJ2-7): DAGVTQSPTHLIKTRGQQVTLRCSPKSGHDTVSWYQQALGQGPQFIFQYYEEEERQRGNFPDRFSGHQFPNYSSELNVNALLLGDSALYLCASSRRQGYEQYFGPGTRLTVT.